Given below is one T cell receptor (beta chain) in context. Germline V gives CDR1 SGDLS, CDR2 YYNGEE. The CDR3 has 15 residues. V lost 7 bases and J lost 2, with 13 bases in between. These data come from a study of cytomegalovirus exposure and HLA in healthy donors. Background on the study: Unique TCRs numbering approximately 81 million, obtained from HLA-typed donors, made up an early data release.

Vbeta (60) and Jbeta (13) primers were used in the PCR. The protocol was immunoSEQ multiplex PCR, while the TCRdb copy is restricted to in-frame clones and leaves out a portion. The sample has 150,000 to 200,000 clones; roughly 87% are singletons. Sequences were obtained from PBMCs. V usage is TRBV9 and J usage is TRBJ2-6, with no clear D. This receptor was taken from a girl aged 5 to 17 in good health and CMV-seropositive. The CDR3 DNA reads TGTGCCAGCTCCCTCCGACAAGCTGGGGCCAACGTCCTGACTTTC. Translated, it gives CASSLRQAGANVLTF.